A selection of T cell receptor beta chains follows, all from one sample in a study of cytomegalovirus exposure and HLA in healthy donors. TCRdb keeps only in-frame clones here, not all; method: immunoSEQ multiplex PCR. The data hold some 120,000 clones, with 79% observed a single time. Sequences were obtained from PBMCs. The receptors here all came from a young man in good health and CMV-seronegative. Both conserved end residues are part of each CDR3. The order of the fields is J gene, V gene, clone size, CDR3 protein. Only part of the rows carry a size: once, few, many, or a class if the clone is expanded.

TRBJ2-1,TRBV10-2,.,CASRLPGLAGNEQFF
TRBJ2-2,TRBV6-1,.,CASNLLANTGELFF
TRBJ1-1,TRBV11-2,few,CASSFTDRDTEAFF
TRBJ1-5,TRBV4-2,once,CASSQETVDSNQPQHF
TRBJ1-2,TRBV28,.,CASSTSGKVASNYGYTF
TRBJ2-5,TRBV10-2,.,CASSSGRETQYF
TRBJ2-1,TRBV6-5,.,CASSRKTGFYNEQFF
TRBJ1-6,TRBV27,.,CASREGNYNSPLHF
TRBJ2-7,TRBV30,.,CAWSTPGLAAEQYF
TRBJ1-5,TRBV12-1,.,CASSFGGTGDWGGNQPQHF
TRBJ2-3,TRBV4-1,.,CASSGGTVGSADTQYF
TRBJ2-2,TRBV6-5,.,CASSYDAGASTGELFF
TRBJ1-4,TRBV6-1,few,CASSEGLAGLNEKLFF
TRBJ2-2,TRBV6-6,once,CASSYVTGNTGELFF
TRBJ2-4,TRBV6-1,.,CASSDGLAENIQYF
TRBJ1-4,TRBV15,.,CATSRVAENEKLFF
TRBJ2-5,TRBV5-1,once,CASSLEGRAAETQYF
TRBJ1-5,TRBV2,.,CASSAQGQGYQPQHF
.,TRBV11-2,.,CASSPQGAGYEQYF
TRBJ2-2,TRBV5-1,.,CASSLTSGVNTGELFF
TRBJ2-1,TRBV18,.,CASSPRGNNEQFF
TRBJ2-5,TRBV9,.,CASSEGGAGELETQYF
TRBJ1-4,TRBV6-5,.,CASSSWDRLLFF
TRBJ2-7,TRBV9,.,CASSVDVGGSYEQYF
TRBJ2-7,TRBV7-6,.,CASSAGTYEQYF
TRBJ2-2,TRBV4-2,.,CASSHWGTGTGSSGELFF
TRBJ2-3,TRBV15,.,CATSRDERFAPIEFTDTQYF
TRBJ2-5,TRBV5-1,few,CASSLIGGLETQYF
.,TRBV5-6,.,CASSFIQAGKRAYEQYF
TRBJ1-6,TRBV9,few,CASSGGQGPYSPLHF
TRBJ1-5,TRBV6-5,.,CASSYMGGQPQHF
TRBJ2-7,TRBV28,.,CASSSRLAPYEQYF
TRBJ2-1,TRBV13,.,CASRMVLGGDEQFF
TRBJ2-2,TRBV2,.,CASSEVLAPGELFF
TRBJ1-5,TRBV7-2,.,CASSLRQGQGDQPQHF
TRBJ2-1,TRBV7-6,few,CASSLAQGAIVNEQFF